The 15 T cell receptor beta chains given below trace back to one sample, sequenced in a study of blood T cell repertoires in COVID-19. TCRdb's table, derived via immunoSEQ multiplex PCR, lists solely in-frame clones and lacks some. This table has more than 250,000 clones, roughly 90% appearing once. Source material: peripheral blood. These receptors originate from a man younger than 35 who had recovered from COVID-19.

The rearrangement uses TRBV19 and TRBJ1-2; 9 positions match TRBD1. Germline V gives CDR1 LNHDA, CDR2 SQIVND (reference sequence). CDR3 length equals 14 residues. The junction had 4 bases not matched to a gene; V was cut back by 5 bases and J by 3 bases. CDR3 in amino acids: CASSRRDRDYGYTF. The CDR3 nucleotides read TGTGCCAGTAGTCGGCGGGACAGGGACTATGGCTACACCTTC.

This chain uses TRBV6-6 with TRBJ2-5, with 12 bases that match TRBD2. Germline V CDR1 and CDR2: MNHNY, SVGAGI (reference sequence). The V and J ends lost 0 bases and 10 bases, in that order; junction bases with no gene match: 6. The CDR3 is made up of 15 amino acids. In nucleotides, the CDR3 is TGTGCCAGCAGTTACTCGAGGCTAGCGGGAGGGAGCCAGTACTTC. Protein: CASSYSRLAGGSQYF.

This clone came up a few times. This chain uses TRBV14 with TRBJ2-5, with 7 positions matching TRBD2. CDR3 length equals 17 residues. Germline CDR1 and CDR2: SGHDN and FVKESK. Losses at the gene ends were 0 bases for V and 2 bases for J; bases not matched to a gene: 9. This CDR3 reads CASSQDLPGGPQETQYF. For the CDR3, the DNA is TGTGCCAGCAGCCAAGACCTACCGGGAGGTCCGCAAGAGACCCAGTACTTC.

The V call is TRBV7-3, the J call TRBJ2-3, with a tentative D call TRBD2 (6 bases). V was pared by 3 bases and J by 4 bases, with 11 bases between. This CDR3 comprises 14 residues. Looked up from germline, CDR1 is SGHTA and CDR2 is FQGTGA. This chain's CDR3 is CASSLTRGSDTQYF. The DNA of the CDR3 is TGTGCCAGCAGCTTGACTAGGGGTTCAGATACGCAGTATTTT.

The genes are TRBV4-3 and TRBJ2-7, with D possibly being TRBD2 (6 bases). The CDR3 spans 14 residues. Germline V gives CDR1 LGHNA, CDR2 YSLEER. The V gene lost 4 bases and the J gene lost 2 bases, with 12 bases spanning the gap. The CDR3 reads CASSPGPGAYEQYF. For the CDR3, the DNA is TGCGCCAGCAGCCCCGGCCCGGGGGCCTACGAGCAGTACTTC.

The CDR3 DNA sequence: TGTGCCAGCACCCGGACAGGGGGTGCGAACACTGAAGCTTTCTTT. It encodes CASTRTGGANTEAFF. The V call is TRBV6-5, the J call TRBJ1-1, with 10 bases that match TRBD1. There are 15 residues in the CDR3. The J segment lost 1 base and the V segment lost 7 bases, leaving 6 bases of the junction unmatched. Per germline, CDR1 MNHEY and CDR2 SVGAGI.

The chain combines TRBV11-2 with TRBJ1-2, with TRBD1 matching over 10 bases. V was clipped by 4 bases and J by 8 bases; unmatched bases: 10. Looked up from germline, CDR1 is SGHAT and CDR2 is FQNNGV. The CDR3 length is 15 residues. As DNA, the CDR3 is TGTGCCAGCAGCTCGACCCGACAGGGGGCAAACGGCTACACCTTC. Residues: CASSSTRQGANGYTF.

This clone has a handful of counts. The CDR3 spells CASSHPSGSYNEQFF. Here the CDR3 DNA reads TGCGCCAGCAGCCACCCTAGCGGCTCCTACAATGAGCAGTTCTTC. This chain joins TRBV5-1 and TRBJ2-1; TRBD2 agrees at 7 bases. This CDR3 has 15 amino acids. The V segment lost 4 bases and the J segment 0 bases; nucleotides outside the gene matches: 4. CDR1 is SGHRS and CDR2 is YFSETQ in the germline V gene.

V gene TRBV6-5 combines with J gene TRBJ2-2, with TRBD1 matching over 9 bases. V was pared by 4 bases and J by 5 bases, with 2 bases of the junction left unmatched. CDR1 and CDR2 from the germline V gene are MNHEY and SVGAGI. This CDR3 has 14 residues. The CDR3 nucleotides read TGTGCCAGCAGTTGGACAGGGGCTACCGGGGAGCTGTTTTTT. Translation: CASSWTGATGELFF.

This chain uses TRBV3-1 (or the pseudogene TRBV3-2) with TRBJ1-1; 8 bases are a match to TRBD1. Germline-derived CDR1 and CDR2 are LGHDT and YNNKEL (reference sequence). Trimming at V came to 6 bases and at J to 0 bases, leaving 9 bases not matched to a gene. The CDR3 totals 16 residues. The DNA for the CDR3 is TGTGCCAGCAGACCAGCGGACAGGGCCATGAACACTGAAGCTTTCTTT. Translated: CASRPADRAMNTEAFF.

This clone has only one observation. The chain has TRBV6-2 or TRBV6-3 and TRBJ1-1; the D gene is possibly TRBD1 (5 bases). CDR1 is MNHEY and CDR2 is SVGEGT in the germline V gene. The CDR3 consists of 14 residues. Between the trimmed V and J ends, which lost 0 bases and 6 bases, there was a span of 11 bases. CDR3 coding DNA: TGTGCCAGCAGTTACTCGGCAGGGTGGGCTGAAGCTTTCTTT. Its translation: CASSYSAGWAEAFF.

The chain couples TRBV2 to TRBJ1-4; D remains ambiguous. Germline V CDR1 and CDR2: SNHLY, FYNNEI. The CDR3 totals 15 residues. V was trimmed by 6 bases and J by 0 bases, leaving 11 bases between them. CDR3 in amino acids: CASRLAGTTNEKLFF. The CDR3 DNA reads as TGTGCCAGCAGATTAGCGGGAACAACTAATGAAAAACTGTTTTTT.

This chain joins TRBV5-4 and TRBJ1-2; D perhaps matches TRBD1 (5 bases). Per germline, CDR1 SGHNT and CDR2 YYREEE (reference sequence). Trimming took off 0 bases at V and 3 bases at J, with 9 bases between the two ends. This CDR3 comprises 14 residues. The CDR3 reads CASSLDRSHYGYTF. The CDR3 DNA is TGTGCCAGCAGCTTGGACAGGAGCCACTATGGCTACACCTTC.

The chain has TRBV3-1 (or the pseudogene TRBV3-2) and TRBJ2-7; D unresolved. Germline-derived CDR1 and CDR2 are LGHDT and YNNKEL (reference sequence). The V and J ends lost 0 bases and 7 bases respectively, with 7 bases between them. The CDR3 is 12 residues long. This chain's CDR3 is CASSQEGREQYF. The CDR3, as DNA: TGTGCCAGCAGCCAAGAGGGCAGAGAGCAGTACTTC.

The chain combines TRBV2 with TRBJ2-1; maybe TRBD2 (6 bases). Between the trimmed V and J ends, which lost 6 bases and 0 bases, there was a span of 15 bases. The CDR3 is made up of 16 amino acids. Germline loops: CDR1 SNHLY, CDR2 FYNNEI. CDR3 bases: TGTGCCAGCAGGGAGAGCCTAGCGAGCTCCTACAATGAGCAGTTCTTC. Amino acids: CASRESLASSYNEQFF. Full variable domain (rest looked up from reference TRBV2 and TRBJ2-1): EPEVTQTPSHQVTQMGQEVILRCVPISNHLYFYWYRQILGQKVEFLVSFYNNEISEKSEIFDDQFSVERPDGSNFTLKIRSTKLEDSAMYFCASRESLASSYNEQFFGPGTRLTVL.